These 16 T cell receptor beta chains were all obtained from the same sample, sequenced in a study of cytomegalovirus exposure and HLA in healthy donors. 13 Jbeta primers and 60 Vbeta primers were used for the PCR. TCRdb's table, derived via immunoSEQ multiplex PCR, lists solely in-frame clones and lacks some. The data show a few hundred thousand clones, approximately 90% seen once. The sequencing input was PBMCs. The receptors stem from a young woman in good health and CMV-seronegative.

The chain has TRBV15 and TRBJ1-5; D unresolved. The CDR3 is 12 amino acids. Germline-derived CDR1 and CDR2 are LNHNV and YYDKDF (reference sequence). Trimming pared 5 bases from V and 4 bases from J, leaving 6 bases between. CDR3 sequence reads: CATSWRNQPQHF. CDR3 sequence (DNA): TGTGCCACCAGCTGGAGAAATCAGCCCCAGCATTTT.

V gene TRBV9 combines with J gene TRBJ2-6; no clear D. V was trimmed by 8 bases and J by 0 bases, leaving 6 bases between them. Germline V gene sequence: CDR1 SGDLS, CDR2 YYNGEE. The CDR3 spans 13 residues. DNA of the CDR3: TGTGCCAGTATGTACTCTGGGGCCAACGTCCTGACTTTC. Translated, it gives CASMYSGANVLTF.

The chain links TRBV5-1 to TRBJ1-2; 9 nucleotides agree with TRBD1. The junction had 9 bases not matched to a gene; V was cut back by 6 bases and J by 9 bases. CDR1 and CDR2 (germline): SGHRS, YFSETQ. The CDR3 contains 13 residues. This CDR3 reads CASTTPGQGSYTF. The CDR3, as DNA: TGCGCCAGCACCACTCCGGGACAGGGTAGCTACACCTTC.

The rearrangement links TRBV27 to TRBJ1-2; D is unresolved. CDR3 size: 13 residues. The V gene's germline CDR1 is MNHEY and CDR2 SMNVEV (reference sequence). Trimming stripped 3 bases from V and 5 bases from J, with 10 bases between. DNA for the CDR3: TGTGCCAGCAGTTTCTCACAGATATATGGCTACACCTTC. Its protein is CASSFSQIYGYTF.

The chain couples TRBV6-6 to TRBJ2-5, with 9 bases matching TRBD2. Germline assignment: CDR1 MNHNY and CDR2 SVGAGI (reference sequence). V gave up 8 bases and J gave up 4 bases; unmatched junction bases: 14. The CDR3 consists of 16 residues. The CDR3: CASAAGGLARGETQYF. CDR3 bases: TGTGCCAGCGCAGCGGGGGGTCTGGCGAGGGGAGAGACCCAGTACTTC.

This clone was observed a handful of times. V is TRBV25-1 and J is TRBJ2-6, with D tentatively TRBD2 (5 bases). V was trimmed by 1 base and J by 0 bases, leaving 13 bases between them. Germline assignment: CDR1 MGHDK and CDR2 SYGVNS. The CDR3 spans 18 residues. The CDR3 nucleotides read TGTGCCAGCAGTGAATCGCGTACGGGGATCTCTGGGGCCAACGTCCTGACTTTC. Translation gives CASSESRTGISGANVLTF.

The chain combines TRBV6-5 with TRBJ2-7, with 13 bases that match TRBD2. The CDR3 is 14 residues long. Unmatched junction bases numbered 5, after V lost 2 bases and J lost 10 bases. Per the germline V gene, CDR1 is MNHEY and CDR2 is SVGAGI. Here the CDR3 DNA reads TGTGCCAGCAGTTACGAGACTAGCGGGGGGCTCCAGTACTTC. Amino acid sequence: CASSYETSGGLQYF.

V and J are TRBV5-4 and TRBJ2-2, with D maybe TRBD2 (6 bases). V dropped 1 base and J dropped 5 bases, with 9 bases sitting between them. Germline loops: CDR1 SGHNT, CDR2 YYREEE (reference sequence). The CDR3 is made up of 14 amino acids. For the CDR3, the DNA is TGTGCCAGCAGCTTGAGCGGGCTAACCGGGGAGCTGTTTTTT. This translates into CASSLSGLTGELFF.

This chain links TRBV7-9 with TRBJ1-1; D unresolved. The germline gives CDR1 SEHNR, CDR2 FQNEAQ (reference sequence). V shed 2 bases and J shed 1 base, with 5 bases lying between them. This CDR3 comprises 13 residues. The CDR3 reads CASSLLSNTEAFF. The CDR3, as DNA: TGTGCCAGCAGCTTACTCTCGAACACTGAAGCTTTCTTT.

This clone was seen only once. This chain links TRBV9 with TRBJ2-3; the match to TRBD2 covers 9 bases. V trimming: 4 bases; J trimming: 3 bases; junction bases outside the gene matches: 6. The CDR3 totals 15 residues. The germline gives CDR1 SGDLS, CDR2 YYNGEE. CDR3 in DNA: TGTGCCAGCAGCTTTGGACTAGCGTTGACAGATACGCAGTATTTT. Its translation is CASSFGLALTDTQYF.

V usage is TRBV2 and J usage is TRBJ2-1; TRBD2 aligns across 11 bases. This CDR3 has 12 residues. Germline-derived CDR1 and CDR2 are SNHLY and FYNNEI. The V gene end was trimmed by 7 bases and the J gene end by 9 bases; junction bases not matched to a gene: 2. The DNA for the CDR3 is TGTGCCAGCACTGGGACTAGCGGTGAGCAGTTCTTC. It codes for CASTGTSGEQFF.

The chain has TRBV27 and TRBJ2-7, with 8 bases fitting TRBD2. Looked up from germline, CDR1 is MNHEY and CDR2 is SMNVEV (reference sequence). The CDR3 runs to 13 residues. Trimming cost V 3 bases and J 5 bases; bases outside gene matches: 3. In DNA form, the CDR3 reads TGTGCCAGCAGTTTCCGGGAGGGGAACGAGCAGTACTTC. Translated: CASSFREGNEQYF.

The V and J genes are TRBV27 and TRBJ1-1; no clear D gene. The CDR3 has 14 residues. Germline V CDR1 and CDR2: MNHEY, SMNVEV (reference sequence). Trimming cost V 3 bases and J 7 bases, with 15 bases left between them. For the CDR3, the DNA is TGTGCCAGCAGTTTCGGGTCAAACACGCTTGAAGCTTTCTTT. Protein: CASSFGSNTLEAFF.

V usage is TRBV15 and J usage is TRBJ2-1; the match to TRBD1 covers 9 bases. This CDR3 has 11 residues. Germline assignment: CDR1 LNHNV and CDR2 YYDKDF (reference sequence). V shed 8 bases, J shed 14 bases, and the junction held 7 bases outside the gene matches. The CDR3 DNA reads TGTGCCACCCGCCTCCGGGACAGGGAGTTCTTC. It specifies CATRLRDREFF. Supplemented by reference TRBV15 and TRBJ2-1, the full variable domain reads DAMVIQNPRYQVTQFGKPVTLSCSQTLNHNVMYWYQQKSSQAPKLLFHYYDKDFNNEADTPDNFQSRRPNTSFCFLDIRSPGLGDTAMYLCATRLRDREFFGPGTRLTVL.

The rearrangement links TRBV19 to TRBJ1-2; D may be TRBD1 (5 bases). Trimming took off 1 base at V and 8 bases at J, with 23 bases between the two ends. The CDR3 spans 17 residues. Germline V gene lookup returns CDR1 LNHDA and CDR2 SQIVND (reference sequence). The CDR3: CASSIGATEKMTRGYTF. The CDR3 DNA is TGTGCCAGTAGTATAGGCGCGACAGAAAAAATGACTAGGGGCTACACCTTC. The entire variable domain, with the rest obtained from reference TRBV19 and TRBJ1-2, is as follows: DGGITQSPKYLFRKEGQNVTLSCEQNLNHDAMYWYRQDPGQGLRLIYYSQIVNDFQKGDIAEGYSVSREKKESFPLTVTSAQKNPTAFYLCASSIGATEKMTRGYTFGSGTRLTVV.

The chain carries TRBV7-3 and TRBJ2-2, with 15 bases matching TRBD2. CDR3 size: 14 residues. V trimming: 3 bases; J trimming: 15 bases; junction bases outside the gene matches: 5. Germline assignment: CDR1 SGHTA and CDR2 FQGTGA. CDR3 region: CASSLGLAGGLVFF. The DNA for the CDR3 is TGTGCCAGCAGCTTGGGACTAGCGGGGGGTTTGGTGTTTTTT.